This T cell receptor (beta chain) emerged from a study of neurological immune-mediated disorders. Turning to the study itself: The roughly 35 patients with multiple sclerosis comprised around 30 relapsing-remitting cases and 3 secondary progressive cases.

V lost 3 bases, J lost 5 bases, and 13 bases stayed unmatched. The CDR3 has 18 residues. Germline V CDR1 and CDR2: MGHRA, YSYEKL. General study results and limits: TCR-beta repertoires seemed private in all groups, with no expanded CDR3 amino acid sequences shared.

This clonotype was seen at least ten times. The antigen is unknown. The cDNA was produced through 5'RACE with 10-nucleotide random UMIs. Each sequencing run yielded over 190 million TCR-beta sequences from 15-18 subjects. TCRdb reanalysed the 5' RACE reads using MiXCR and keeps one entry per CDR3 protein. Of 55,000 to 85,000 distinct CDR3 sequences in the sample, more than 3% were seen once. The receptor was isolated from a woman aged 45-60 years with multiple sclerosis. Sequenced sample: PBMCs. The chain carries TRBV4-1 and TRBJ2-1, with TRBD2 matching over 10 bases. CDR3 sequence reads: CASSHGWKREGLHNEQFF. The DNA for the CDR3 is TGCGCCAGCAGCCACGGTTGGAAGCGGGAGGGCCTCCACAATGAGCAGTTCTTC.